The present T cell receptor (beta chain) was sequenced within a study of blood T cell repertoires in COVID-19. About the research overall: Sources were T cells, B-cell-depleted T cells, or PBMCs; the material itself was cDNA or gDNA.

This clone was picked up one time. Authors' data handling: Reference gene primer amplification gave nucleated cell count estimates. TCRdb keeps only in-frame clones here, not all; method: immunoSEQ multiplex PCR. The DNA was the basis for D and trimming; V, J and clone size are from that table. The data show 160,000 or so clones, more than 75% seen once. Looked up from germline, CDR1 is SGHRS and CDR2 is YFSETQ. Trimming pared 3 bases from V and 8 bases from J, leaving 17 bases between. The CDR3 covers 14 residues. Source material: peripheral blood. V and J are TRBV5-1 and TRBJ1-2, with D perhaps matching TRBD1 (6 bases). The clonotype comes from a man in his 60s with active or convalescent COVID-19. The CDR3 loop reads CASSWGGSEGGYTF. The CDR3 nucleotides read TGCGCCAGCAGCTGGGGGGGCTCAGAGGGAGGCTACACCTTC.